These 31 T cell receptor beta chains originate from one sample sequenced in a study of T cells in Graves' hyperthyroidism and ophthalmopathy. The source material, RNA transcripts, was used to amplify TCR beta CDR3 regions. A first-round RT-PCR of the TCR CDR3 used the HTBI primer set. TCRdb re-analysed the multiplex PCR reads in MiXCR, keeping a single row per CDR3 protein. In the table there are about 400,000 distinct CDR3 sequences, roughly 14% of which are singletons. Material for sequencing was blood. The receptor source for this set is a woman aged 30 to 39 with Graves' ophthalmopathy.

The table lists this clonotype with a few counts. Without the conserved terminal phenylalanine or tryptophan, this CDR3 likely stems from a read error. The rearrangement links TRBV20-1 to TRBJ2-5, with 7 bases identical to TRBD1. The J segment lost 3 bases and the V segment lost 2 bases, leaving 6 bases of the junction unmatched. This CDR3 is built from 14 residues. Looked up from germline, CDR1 is DFQATT and CDR2 is SNEGSKA (reference sequence). CDR3 sequence (DNA): TGCAGTGCTAGACACAACAGGGGAGAAGAGACCCAGTACCTC. Translation: CSARHNRGEETQYL.

This clonotype was counted a few times. This chain joins TRBV24-1 and TRBJ2-7; 9 bases map to TRBD1. The V segment lost 3 bases and the J segment 7 bases; nucleotides outside the gene matches: 9. Looked up from germline, CDR1 is KGHDR and CDR2 is SFDVKD. The length of the CDR3 is 15 residues. The CDR3 sequence: CATSDPRTGVREQYF. The DNA of the CDR3 is TGTGCCACCAGTGATCCCAGGACAGGGGTGCGGGAGCAGTACTTC.

This clonotype has only a few counts. A read error may account for a junction end that differs from germline. The chain couples TRBV6-1 to TRBJ2-4, with 7 bases matching TRBD1. In germline, CDR1 is MNHNS, CDR2 SASEGT. The CDR3 totals 15 residues. The CDR3 bases are TGTGCCAGCAGACCCGGGACAGAAGCCGAAAACATTCAGTACTTC. Residues: CASRPGTEAENIQYF.

This clonotype was seen a handful of times. This chain connects TRBV19 to TRBJ2-1; D not certain. The ends were cut back, 4 bases at V and 2 bases at J, with 15 bases in the middle. This CDR3 has 16 residues. In germline, CDR1 is LNHDA, CDR2 SQIVND (reference sequence). In nucleotides, the CDR3 is TGTGCCAGTAGTAAAATCAGTAACCACCCCTACAATGAGCAGTTCTTC. This gives the protein CASSKISNHPYNEQFF.

This clonotype was found many times. The chain joins TRBV4-1 to TRBJ2-5; 8 nucleotides match TRBD1. The V and J ends lost 4 bases and 2 bases, in that order; junction bases with no gene match: 3. CDR3 length: 14 amino acids. Germline V gene lookup returns CDR1 MGHRA and CDR2 YSYEKL. DNA of the CDR3: TGCGCCAGCAGCCCGCAGGGGGCACAAGAGACCCAGTACTTC. Its translation: CASSPQGAQETQYF.

At least ten counts were recorded for this clonotype. This rearrangement joins TRBV13 to TRBJ2-1; D gene uncertain. CDR1 is PRHDT and CDR2 is FYEKMQ in the germline V gene (reference sequence). The CDR3 length is 15 residues. The ends were cut back, 2 bases at V and 6 bases at J, with 14 bases in the middle. This chain's CDR3 is CASSLSMDETNEQFF. CDR3 sequence (DNA): TGTGCCAGCAGCTTAAGTATGGACGAGACCAATGAGCAGTTCTTC.

This clonotype has just a few counts. This could be a read error, since a much larger clone is one nucleotide away. V gene TRBV7-9 combines with J gene TRBJ1-1; 7 positions match TRBD1. The CDR3 consists of 12 residues. Germline-derived CDR1 and CDR2 are SEHNR and FQNEAQ (reference sequence). Trimming removed 5 bases from V and 7 bases from J; junction bases left unmatched: 4. As DNA, the CDR3 is TGTGCCAGCAGCCCCAGGGGGGTTGAAGCTTTCTTT. This encodes CASSPRGVEAFF. Combining the CDR3 with reference TRBV7-9 and TRBJ1-1 gives the whole variable domain DTGVSQNPRHKITKRGQNVTFRCDPISEHNRLYWYRQTLGQGPEFLTYFQNEAQLEKSRLLSDRFSAERPKGSFSTLEIQRTEQGDSAMYLCASSPRGVEAFFGQGTRLTVV.

The gene calls are TRBV29-1 and TRBJ1-2; D gene uncertain. Between the trimmed V and J ends, which lost 4 bases and 1 base, there was a span of 10 bases. The CDR3 is made up of 13 amino acids. The germline CDR1 and CDR2 sequences are SQVTM and ANQGSEA. CDR3 sequence: CSVVASDNYGYTF. The CDR3 nucleotides are TGCAGCGTTGTGGCATCCGATAACTATGGCTACACCTTC. The entire variable domain, with the rest obtained from reference TRBV29-1 and TRBJ1-2, is as follows: SAVISQKPSRDICQRGTSLTIQCQVDSQVTMMFWYRQQPGQSLTLIATANQGSEATYESGFVIDKFPISRPNLTFSTLTVSNMSPEDSSIYLCSVVASDNYGYTFGSGTRLTVV.

Concerning this clonotype: A clone one base away is much larger, so this may be a read error. J is TRBJ1-3 and V is TRBV20-1; possible D gene TRBD1, 5 bases. With 5 bases removed from V and 2 bases from J, the gap between germline ends came to 7 bases. Germline CDR1 and CDR2: DFQATT and SNEGSKA (reference sequence). The CDR3 consists of 12 residues. Here the CDR3 DNA reads TGCAGTGCTTTCAGGGCTGGAAACACCATATATTTT. The encoded protein is CSAFRAGNTIYF.

This clonotype was observed many times. The rearrangement joins TRBV28 to TRBJ1-1; D remains ambiguous. The ends were cut back, 4 bases at V and 4 bases at J, with 13 bases in the middle. There are 14 residues in the CDR3. From germline, CDR1 is MDHEN and CDR2 SYDVKM. DNA of the CDR3: TGTGCCAGCAGTTATGGGCGAGGTTCCACTGAAGCTTTCTTT. Residues: CASSYGRGSTEAFF.

The rearrangement joins TRBV28 to TRBJ1-3, with 7 bases lining up with TRBD1. Per germline, CDR1 MDHEN and CDR2 SYDVKM. The length of the CDR3 is 13 residues. Trimming at V came to 10 bases and at J to 2 bases, leaving 5 bases not matched to a gene. The CDR3, as DNA: TGTGCCACCTTGACAGGGACTGGAAACACCATATATTTT. The encoded protein is CATLTGTGNTIYF.

Ten or more counts support this clonotype. The CDR3 spells CASSLGQRGGQPQHF. In DNA, the CDR3 is TGTGCCAGCAGTTTGGGGCAGCGTGGGGGTCAGCCCCAGCATTTT. The V and J genes are TRBV28 and TRBJ1-5, with D tentatively TRBD1 (5 bases). V was cut by 3 bases and J by 6 bases, with 15 bases left in between. Per the germline V gene, CDR1 is MDHEN and CDR2 is SYDVKM. The CDR3 sequence is 15 residues long.

This clonotype was picked up many times. V gene TRBV7-2 combines with J gene TRBJ1-2, with D possibly TRBD1 on 5 matching bases. The CDR3 loop spans 15 amino acids. V gave up 4 bases and J gave up 5 bases, with 17 bases separating them. Germline-derived CDR1 and CDR2 are SGHTA and FQGNSA. The CDR3 loop reads CASSSDRQLGYGYTF. The CDR3 bases are TGTGCCAGCAGCTCGGATAGACAGTTAGGGTATGGCTACACCTTC.

Only a few counts were recorded for this clonotype. The V gene is TRBV2, the J gene TRBJ2-5; D might be TRBD1 (5 bases). The CDR3 is made up of 14 amino acids. Per the germline V gene, CDR1 is SNHLY and CDR2 is FYNNEI. The ends were cut back, 10 bases at V and 5 bases at J, with 20 bases in the middle. CDR3 nucleotide sequence: TGTGCCACCCGAATTAACCCAGGGAAGGAGACCCAGTACTTC. As protein: CATRINPGKETQYF.

This clonotype has ten or more counts. The CDR3 region has the DNA TGTGCCAGCAGCTTAGGTCTCAGTGTTTCACCCCTCCACTTT. It translates to CASSLGLSVSPLHF. The chain has TRBV7-2 and TRBJ1-6; D is uncertain. Germline assignment: CDR1 SGHTA and CDR2 FQGNSA. The V gene lost 1 base and the J gene lost 9 bases, with 10 bases spanning the gap. The CDR3 totals 14 residues.

This clonotype has a count of ten or more. The rearrangement uses TRBV15 and TRBJ1-1; no reliable D call. Trimming shortened V by 0 bases and J by 1 base, and 9 bases separated the two germline ends. Germline CDR1 LNHNV, CDR2 YYDKDF (reference sequence). The CDR3 contains 15 residues. The CDR3 loop is CATSRDMGENTEAFF. CDR3 sequence (DNA): TGTGCCACCAGCAGAGATATGGGAGAGAACACTGAAGCTTTCTTT.

This clonotype was found many times. The chain couples TRBV6-6 to TRBJ2-3, with TRBD2 identical over 8 bases. With 1 base clipped from V and 1 base from J, the junction kept 4 bases outside the gene matches. Germline V CDR1 and CDR2: MNHNY, SVGAGI (reference sequence). The CDR3 is made up of 16 amino acids. Here the CDR3 DNA reads TGTGCCAGCAGTTACTTCCGTAGCGGGGGCACAGATACGCAGTATTTT. Its translation: CASSYFRSGGTDTQYF.

The chain recombines TRBV6-1 with TRBJ2-7; D possibly corresponds to TRBD1 (6 bases). Trimming removed 4 bases at V and 7 bases at J, with 11 bases between. CDR1 and CDR2 from the germline V gene are MNHNS and SASEGT. The CDR3 length is 12 residues. In nucleotides, the CDR3 is TGTGCCAGCAGTGGTTGGACAGCTGAGCAGTACTTC. It translates to CASSGWTAEQYF.

This clonotype appeared many times. The junction differs from germline at one of its ends, possibly a read error. The V call is TRBV4-1, the J call TRBJ1-2, with 8 bases matching TRBD1. Germline assignment: CDR1 MGHRA and CDR2 YSYEKL. This CDR3 contains 17 residues. This chain's CDR3 is CASSQGLHQGAKYGYTF. In DNA form, the CDR3 reads TGCGCCAGCAGCCAAGGGCTCCATCAGGGGGCTAAGTATGGCTACACCTTC.

As regards this clonotype: This may be a read error, as it is one base from a much larger clone. The chain carries TRBV3-1 and TRBJ2-7, with D perhaps TRBD1 (5 bases). CDR1 and CDR2 (germline): LGHDT, YNNKEL (reference sequence). The CDR3 length is 15 residues. V lost 1 base to trimming and J lost 1 base, with 11 bases between them. In DNA, the CDR3 is TGTGCCAGCAGCCAAGTGGGCAGGGTGTCCTACGAGCAGTACTTC. It is translated as CASSQVGRVSYEQYF.

In this sample, this clonotype turned up many times. This chain joins TRBV7-2 and TRBJ1-5; maybe TRBD1 (5 bases). Germline CDR1 SGHTA, CDR2 FQGNSA. Trimming took off 1 base at V and 6 bases at J, with 13 bases between the two ends. CDR3 length: 15 amino acids. CDR3 loop: CASSLGGQGSQPQHF. Here the CDR3 DNA reads TGTGCCAGCAGCTTAGGGGGTCAGGGCAGTCAGCCCCAGCATTTT.

This clonotype was seen ten or more times. The rearrangement links TRBV28 to TRBJ1-2; no clear D. Germline lookup yields CDR1 MDHEN and CDR2 SYDVKM. This CDR3 comprises 15 residues. V lost 8 bases to trimming and J lost 3 bases, with 19 bases between them. CDR3 region: CASGRPYSEDYGYTF. CDR3 DNA sequence: TGTGCCAGCGGGAGGCCCTACAGTGAGGACTATGGCTACACCTTC.

Ten or more counts support this clonotype. The chain employs TRBV6-1 and TRBJ1-2, with D unclear. This CDR3 comprises 13 residues. Germline-derived CDR1 and CDR2 are MNHNS and SASEGT. V was trimmed by 6 bases and J by 4 bases, leaving 12 bases between them. This CDR3 is CASSPTLGYGYTF. The CDR3 coding sequence is TGTGCCAGCAGCCCAACCTTGGGCTATGGCTACACCTTC.

In its sample, this clonotype was seen many times. This rearrangement joins TRBV14 to TRBJ2-7; D uncertain. Germline V gene lookup returns CDR1 SGHDN and CDR2 FVKESK. V gave up 4 bases and J gave up 5 bases, with 18 bases separating them. The CDR3 length is 15 residues. CDR3 DNA sequence: TGTGCCAGCAGCCCCTTAGGGCCCGGACGGGACGAGCAGTACTTC. It is translated as CASSPLGPGRDEQYF.

This clonotype came up many times. This chain uses TRBV28 with TRBJ1-4; the D gene is possibly TRBD1 (5 bases). The CDR3 length is 16 residues. Germline lookup yields CDR1 MDHEN and CDR2 SYDVKM. Deletions cut 8 bases from V and 3 bases from J, with 19 bases between. CDR3 bases: TGTGCCAGCCTAGAGGGATCGACAGCGGCTAATGAAAAACTGTTTTTT. It yields the protein CASLEGSTAANEKLFF.

This clonotype was found many times. The chain uses TRBV15 and TRBJ2-5, with 10 bases aligning to TRBD2. The CDR3 length is 16 residues. V shed 5 bases, J shed 1 base, and the junction held 7 bases outside the gene matches. Germline V gene data show CDR1 as LNHNV and CDR2 as YYDKDF (reference sequence). CDR3 loop: CATSGISGGIQETQYF. CDR3 bases: TGTGCCACCAGCGGAATTAGCGGGGGGATCCAAGAGACCCAGTACTTC.

In its sample, this clonotype was seen many times. The V and J genes are TRBV5-1 and TRBJ2-3, with TRBD2 identical over 8 bases. The CDR3 has 16 residues. Germline-derived CDR1 and CDR2 are SGHRS and YFSETQ. V gave up 0 bases and J gave up 2 bases; unmatched junction bases: 5. The CDR3 DNA is TGCGCCAGCAGCTTGGGGGGACTAGGATCCACAGATACGCAGTATTTT. As protein: CASSLGGLGSTDTQYF.

This chain links TRBV25-1 with TRBJ1-1, with D hard to call. The CDR3 length is 11 residues. V was shortened by 0 bases and J by 7 bases, with 3 bases between the two germline ends. In germline, CDR1 is MGHDK, CDR2 SYGVNS. CDR3 amino acids: CASSEYYEAFF. CDR3 DNA sequence: TGTGCCAGCAGTGAATACTATGAAGCTTTCTTT.

This clonotype appeared many times. DNA for the CDR3: TGCGCCAGCAGCCAGCCTCCTTCCTACGAGCAGTACTTC. Translating gives CASSQPPSYEQYF. The rearrangement uses TRBV5-1 and TRBJ2-7; D gene unclear. The CDR3 runs to 13 residues. V was shortened by 4 bases and J by 1 base, with 9 bases between the two germline ends. The germline CDR1 and CDR2 sequences are SGHRS and YFSETQ.

There are many counts of this clonotype. The chain is built from TRBV28 and TRBJ1-2, with D uncertain. Germline CDR1 is MDHEN and CDR2 is SYDVKM. Trimming took off 7 bases at V and 7 bases at J, with 10 bases between the two ends. CDR3 length: 11 amino acids. CDR3 bases: TGTGCCAGCACGGGAGACCTTGGCTACACCTTC. Its translation is CASTGDLGYTF.

Of note for this clonotype: A much larger clone sits a single nucleotide away, making a read error possible. This chain joins TRBV6-2 or TRBV6-3 and TRBJ2-3; D possibly uses TRBD1 or TRBD2 (7 bases each). The CDR3 loop spans 14 amino acids. Per germline, CDR1 MNHEY and CDR2 SVGEGT. The CDR3 coding sequence is TGTGCCAGCAGGACCAGGGGGGGCACAGATGCGCAGTATTTT. Its protein is CASRTRGGTDAQYF.